The entry below gives a single T cell receptor beta chain sequence along with its context. Its antigen remains unidentified. Time point of the sample: cycle 4 day 1 (C4D1), after 6 weeks of nivolumab. Patients all relapsed after autologous stem cell transplantation, and there was variation in brentuximab vedotin exposure. V lost 8 bases and J lost 6, with 22 bases in between. The CDR3 consists of 15 residues. Germline values: CDR1 MDHEN, CDR2 SYDVKM. Data came from immunoSEQ multiplex PCR; TCRdb stores just in-frame clones and leaves some out. Of roughly 40,000 clones in the sample, roughly 73% were seen once. This sample is part of a study of PD-1 blockade in classical Hodgkin lymphoma. The overall study: Intravenous nivolumab at 3 mg/kg was given to patients every 2 weeks.

Overall study results and limits: Before treatment, TCR diversity in newly diagnosed patients was reportedly lower than in healthy donors. By C4D1, CD4+ diversity increased significantly, especially in complete responders. Repertoire difference causes, possibly disease activity or prior therapy, remain undefined.

The TCR originated in a human donor with classical Hodgkin lymphoma. The chain has TRBV28 and TRBJ1-2; D may be TRBD1 (5 bases). Source: peripheral blood mononuclear cells (PBMCs), taken before the fourth cycle of nivolumab. Here the CDR3 DNA reads TGTGCCAGCGGGAATGACGGGGCGAATGGGAATGGCTACACCTTC. Residues: CASGNDGANGNGYTF.